The TCR beta chain under discussion was sequenced for a study of blood T cell repertoires in COVID-19. About the study: COVID-19 samples from acute and convalescent phases originated in the United States, Italy and Spain. PBMCs, B-cell-depleted T cells, or T cells were the source of the cDNA or gDNA that made up the material.

In the original analysis: Reference gene primer amplification gave estimated nucleated cell counts. Sequencing was performed with immunoSEQ multiplex PCR; in TCRdb, only in-frame clones are kept and a portion is missing. V and J calls and clone size are given by that table; D and trimming were obtained from the DNA. The sample lists about 130,000 clones, 88% occurring once. The CDR3 length is 13 residues. CDR1 and CDR2 from the germline V gene are MNHEY and SMNVEV (reference sequence). V shed 8 bases and J shed 2 bases, with 10 bases lying between them. This sequence originates from a man between 65 and 85 years old with active COVID-19. The J gene is TRBJ2-1, the V gene TRBV27; possible D gene TRBD2, 6 bases. The source material was peripheral blood. DNA for the CDR3: TGTGCCAGCGCGGGAATAACCTACAATGAGCAGTTCTTC. Its translation is CASAGITYNEQFF.